This TCR beta chain is drawn from a study of T cells in Graves' hyperthyroidism and ophthalmopathy. The sample holds many counts of this clonotype. The CDR3 regions of TCR beta were amplified from RNA transcripts. When the TCR CDR3 underwent first-round RT-PCR, the HTBI primer set was used. Each CDR3 protein is one row after TCRdb ran MiXCR on the multiplex PCR reads. The sample carries about 290,000 distinct CDR3 sequences, approximately 14% recorded once. V shed 5 bases and J 0 bases; nucleotides not matched to a gene: 12. Looked up from germline, CDR1 is MDHEN and CDR2 is SYDVKM. This CDR3 is built from 17 residues.

This receptor was identified in a woman between 35 and 50 years old with Graves' hyperthyroidism. V usage is TRBV28 and J usage is TRBJ2-7; 8 bases are a match to TRBD2. Sequences were obtained from blood. The CDR3 nucleotides read TGTGCCAGCAGTCCCCGGGGTTTCCTAGCGGGCTCCTACGAGCAGTACTTC. Translated: CASSPRGFLAGSYEQYF.